Below are 5 T cell receptor beta chains sequenced from a single sample in a study of OX40 agonist ivuxolimab in advanced cancers. Measured with immunoSEQ multiplex PCR; TCRdb has only the in-frame clones, and not every one. The table has 40,000 or so clones, about 82% seen once; the top ten hold approximately 37%. The sequencing used CD4+ or CD8+ T cells sorted from blood, collected in a trial of the OX40 agonist ivuxolimab. These receptors were obtained from an adult with an advanced solid tumor such as melanoma, head and neck, liver or kidney cancer.

This chain links TRBV7-6 with TRBJ2-1; D tentatively reads TRBD1 or TRBD2 (5 bases each). There are 20 residues in the CDR3. V lost 4 bases and J lost 0, with 25 bases in between. From germline, CDR1 is SGHVS and CDR2 FNYEAQ. The CDR3 bases are TGTGCCAGCAGCTCCCTTGGTGGGGGAGTGGCTTTGAGCTCCTACAATGAGCAGTTCTTC. It translates to CASSSLGGGVALSSYNEQFF. Complete variable domain (other parts from reference TRBV7-6 and TRBJ2-1): GAGVSQSPRYKVTKRGQDVALRCDPISGHVSLYWYRQALGQGPEFLTYFNYEAQQDKSGLPNDRFSAERPEGSISTLTIQRTEQRDSAMYRCASSSLGGGVALSSYNEQFFGPGTRLTVL.

With respect to this clone: Other nucleotide sequences from this sample produce the same CDR3. V is TRBV9 and J is TRBJ1-4, with 8 bases lining up with TRBD1. Germline V lookup: CDR1 SGDLS, CDR2 YYNGEE. This CDR3 is built from 14 residues. V was pared by 3 bases and J by 11 bases, with 9 bases of the junction left unmatched. CDR3 sequence reads: CASSAGQGTEKLFF. CDR3 nucleotides: TGTGCCAGCAGCGCCGGACAGGGCACAGAGAAACTGTTTTTT.

The rearrangement joins TRBV6-1 to TRBJ2-6; unclear D gene. Germline CDR1 is MNHNS and CDR2 is SASEGT. The CDR3 loop spans 15 amino acids. V lost 3 bases and J 0 bases, leaving 6 bases between the germline ends. The CDR3 DNA reads as TGTGCCAGCAGTGAGCGATTCTCTGGGGCCAACGTCCTGACTTTC. Protein product: CASSERFSGANVLTF.

The genes are TRBV13 and TRBJ2-7; D may be TRBD2 (6 bases). CDR3 length: 14 amino acids. Trimming cost V 8 bases and J 0 bases, with 14 bases left between them. The V gene's germline CDR1 is PRHDT and CDR2 FYEKMQ (reference sequence). The DNA for the CDR3 is TGTGCCAGCCGCGGGACGGAACTCTCCTACGAGCAGTACTTC. Translation gives CASRGTELSYEQYF.

The rearrangement uses TRBV5-1 and TRBJ2-3; TRBD2 agrees at 13 bases. The CDR3 covers 15 residues. With 0 bases clipped from V and 7 bases from J, the junction kept 2 bases outside the gene matches. Germline V gene sequence: CDR1 SGHRS, CDR2 YFSETQ. CDR3 nucleotide sequence: TGCGCCAGCAGCTTGGGGGGACTAGCGGGGAATACGCAGTATTTT. Amino acid sequence: CASSLGGLAGNTQYF.